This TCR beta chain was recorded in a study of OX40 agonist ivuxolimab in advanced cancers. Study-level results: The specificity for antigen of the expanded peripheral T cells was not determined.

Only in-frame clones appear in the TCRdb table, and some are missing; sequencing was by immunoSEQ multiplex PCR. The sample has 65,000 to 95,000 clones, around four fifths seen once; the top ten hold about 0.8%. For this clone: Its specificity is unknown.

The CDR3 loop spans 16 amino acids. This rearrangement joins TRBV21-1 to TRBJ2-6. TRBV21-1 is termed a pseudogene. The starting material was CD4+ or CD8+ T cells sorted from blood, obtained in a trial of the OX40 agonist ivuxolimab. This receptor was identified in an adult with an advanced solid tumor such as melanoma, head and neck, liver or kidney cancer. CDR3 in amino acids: CASSLHTSAGANVLTF. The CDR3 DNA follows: TGTGCCAGCAGCCTCCACACATCGGCTGGGGCCAACGTCCTGACTTTC.